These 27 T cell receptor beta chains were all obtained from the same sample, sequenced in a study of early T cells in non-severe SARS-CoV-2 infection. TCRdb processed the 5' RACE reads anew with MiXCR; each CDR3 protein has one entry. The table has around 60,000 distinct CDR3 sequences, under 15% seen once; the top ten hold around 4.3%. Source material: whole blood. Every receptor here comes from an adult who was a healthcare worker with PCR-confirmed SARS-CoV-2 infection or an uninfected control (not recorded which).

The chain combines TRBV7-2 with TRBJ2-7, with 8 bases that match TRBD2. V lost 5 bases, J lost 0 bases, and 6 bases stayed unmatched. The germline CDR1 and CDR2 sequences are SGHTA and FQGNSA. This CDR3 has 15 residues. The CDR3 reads CASSKRSGTSYEQYF. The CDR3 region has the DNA TGTGCCAGCAGCAAACGTAGCGGGACCTCCTACGAGCAGTACTTC.

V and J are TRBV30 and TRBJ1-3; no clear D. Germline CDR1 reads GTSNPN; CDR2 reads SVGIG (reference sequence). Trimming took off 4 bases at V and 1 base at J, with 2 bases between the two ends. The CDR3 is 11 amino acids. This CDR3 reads CAWISGNTIYF. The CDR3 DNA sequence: TGTGCCTGGATTTCTGGAAACACCATATATTTT.

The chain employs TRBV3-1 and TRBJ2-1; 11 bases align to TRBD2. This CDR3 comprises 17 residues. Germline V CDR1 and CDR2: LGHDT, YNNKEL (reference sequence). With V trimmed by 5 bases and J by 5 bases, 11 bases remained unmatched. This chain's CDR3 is CASSKGPLAGGNNEQFF. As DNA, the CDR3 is TGTGCCAGCAGCAAGGGCCCTCTAGCGGGGGGTAACAATGAGCAGTTCTTC.

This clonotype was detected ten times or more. For the CDR3, the DNA is TGTGCCAGCGTCCCAGGCCCCAAAAACATTCAGTACTTC. Translation: CASVPGPKNIQYF. This sequence joins TRBV6-1 and TRBJ2-4; no clear D. The CDR3 spans 13 residues. The V gene's germline CDR1 is MNHNS and CDR2 SASEGT. Trimming took 8 bases from V and 2 from J, leaving 10 bases between them.

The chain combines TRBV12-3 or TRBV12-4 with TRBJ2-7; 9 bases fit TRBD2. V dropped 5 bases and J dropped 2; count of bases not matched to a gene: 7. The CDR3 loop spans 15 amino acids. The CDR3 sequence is CASSPKTSGAYEQYF. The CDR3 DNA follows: TGTGCCAGCAGTCCTAAGACTAGCGGCGCCTACGAGCAGTACTTC.

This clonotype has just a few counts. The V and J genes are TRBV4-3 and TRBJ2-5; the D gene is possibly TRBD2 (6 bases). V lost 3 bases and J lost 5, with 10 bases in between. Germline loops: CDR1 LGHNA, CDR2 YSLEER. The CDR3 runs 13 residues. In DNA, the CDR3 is TGCGCCAGCAGCCACGTGGGGGGTGAGACCCAGTACTTC. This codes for CASSHVGGETQYF.

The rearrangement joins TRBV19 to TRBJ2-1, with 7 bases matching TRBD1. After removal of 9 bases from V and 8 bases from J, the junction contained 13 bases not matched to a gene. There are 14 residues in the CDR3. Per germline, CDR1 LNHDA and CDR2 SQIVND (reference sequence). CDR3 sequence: CASSPQGPLDEQFF. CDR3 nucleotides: TGTGCCAGCTCCCCACAGGGGCCTCTGGATGAGCAGTTCTTC.

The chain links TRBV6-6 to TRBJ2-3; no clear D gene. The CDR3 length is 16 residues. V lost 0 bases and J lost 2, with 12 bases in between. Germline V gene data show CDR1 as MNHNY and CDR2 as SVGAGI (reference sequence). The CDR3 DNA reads TGTGCCAGCAGTTACTCCCCTACCTCTCACACAGATACGCAGTATTTT. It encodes CASSYSPTSHTDTQYF.

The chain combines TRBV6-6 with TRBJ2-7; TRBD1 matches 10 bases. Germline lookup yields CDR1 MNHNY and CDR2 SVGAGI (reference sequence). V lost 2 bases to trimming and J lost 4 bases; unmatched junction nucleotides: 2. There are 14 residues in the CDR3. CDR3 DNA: TGTGCCAGCAGTTACCCGGACAGGGGGTACGAGCAGTACTTC. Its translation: CASSYPDRGYEQYF.

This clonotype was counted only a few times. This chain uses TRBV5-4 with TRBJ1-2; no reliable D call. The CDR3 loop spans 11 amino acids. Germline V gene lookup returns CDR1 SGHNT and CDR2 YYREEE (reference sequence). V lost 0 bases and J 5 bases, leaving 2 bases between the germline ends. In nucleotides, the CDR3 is TGTGCCAGCAGCTTGGGGTATGGCTACACCTTC. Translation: CASSLGYGYTF. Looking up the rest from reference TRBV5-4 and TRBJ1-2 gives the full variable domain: ETGVTQSPTHLIKTRGQQVTLRCSSQSGHNTVSWYQQALGQGPQFIFQYYREEENGRGNFPPRFSGLQFPNYSSELNVNALELDDSALYLCASSLGYGYTFGSGTRLTVV.

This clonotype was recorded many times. Here the CDR3 DNA reads TGTGCCACCAGTGAAACAGGGTACGAGACCCAGTACTTC. Residues: CATSETGYETQYF. The genes are TRBV24-1 and TRBJ2-5, with a weak D call TRBD1 (6 bases). The germline V gene encodes CDR1 KGHDR and CDR2 SFDVKD. CDR3 length equals 13 residues. V dropped 4 bases and J dropped 5 bases, with 10 bases sitting between them.

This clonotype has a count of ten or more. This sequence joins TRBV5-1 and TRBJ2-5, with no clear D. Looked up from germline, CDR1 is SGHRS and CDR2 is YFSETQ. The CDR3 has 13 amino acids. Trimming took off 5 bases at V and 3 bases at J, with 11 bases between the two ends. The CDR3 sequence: CASRDPREETQYF. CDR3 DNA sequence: TGCGCCAGCAGGGATCCTAGGGAAGAGACCCAGTACTTC.

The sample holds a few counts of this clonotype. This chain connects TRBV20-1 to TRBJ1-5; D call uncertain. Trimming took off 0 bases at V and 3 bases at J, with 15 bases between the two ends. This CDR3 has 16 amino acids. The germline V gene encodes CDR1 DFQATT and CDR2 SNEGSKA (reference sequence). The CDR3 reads CSARDFALGDNQPQHF. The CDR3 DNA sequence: TGCAGTGCTAGAGATTTCGCCCTCGGGGACAATCAGCCCCAGCATTTT.

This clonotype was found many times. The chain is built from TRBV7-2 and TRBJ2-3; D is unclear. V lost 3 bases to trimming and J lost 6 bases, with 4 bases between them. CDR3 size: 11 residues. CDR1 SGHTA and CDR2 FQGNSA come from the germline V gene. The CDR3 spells CASSFPDTQYF. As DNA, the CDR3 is TGTGCCAGCAGCTTCCCGGATACGCAGTATTTT.

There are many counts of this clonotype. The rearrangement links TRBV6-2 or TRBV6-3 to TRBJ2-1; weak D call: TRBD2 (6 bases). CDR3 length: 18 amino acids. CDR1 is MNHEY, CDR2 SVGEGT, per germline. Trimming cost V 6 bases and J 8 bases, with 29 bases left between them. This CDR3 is CASSPTGTRPAGVHEQFF. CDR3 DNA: TGTGCCAGCAGCCCCACCGGGACTCGCCCCGCCGGGGTCCATGAGCAGTTCTTC.

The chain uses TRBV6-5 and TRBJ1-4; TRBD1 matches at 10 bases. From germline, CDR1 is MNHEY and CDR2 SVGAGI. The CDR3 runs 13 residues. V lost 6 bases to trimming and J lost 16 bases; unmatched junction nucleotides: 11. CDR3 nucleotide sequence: TGTGCCAGCAGAGAAGATACCGGGACAGGGGAGTTTTTT. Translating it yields CASREDTGTGEFF.

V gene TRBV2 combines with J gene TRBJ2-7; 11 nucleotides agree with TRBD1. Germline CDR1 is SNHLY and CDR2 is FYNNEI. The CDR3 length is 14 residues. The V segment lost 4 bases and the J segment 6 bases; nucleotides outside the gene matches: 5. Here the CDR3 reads CASSVGQGASEQYF. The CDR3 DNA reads TGTGCCAGCAGTGTTGGACAGGGGGCCAGCGAGCAGTACTTC.

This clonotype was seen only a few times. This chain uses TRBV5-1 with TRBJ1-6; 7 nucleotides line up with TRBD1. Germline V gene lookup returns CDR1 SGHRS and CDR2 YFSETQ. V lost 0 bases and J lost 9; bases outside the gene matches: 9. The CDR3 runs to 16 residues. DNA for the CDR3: TGCGCCAGCAGCTTGGGCTCCCAGGGGGACGCTTCACCCCTCCACTTT. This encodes CASSLGSQGDASPLHF.

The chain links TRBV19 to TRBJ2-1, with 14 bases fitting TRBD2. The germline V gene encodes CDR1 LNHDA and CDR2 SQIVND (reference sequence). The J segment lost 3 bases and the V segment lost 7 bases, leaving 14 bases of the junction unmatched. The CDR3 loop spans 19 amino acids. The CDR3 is CASTAGTSGGIEVYNEQFF. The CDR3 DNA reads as TGTGCCAGTACCGCCGGGACTAGCGGGGGAATCGAGGTCTACAATGAGCAGTTCTTC.

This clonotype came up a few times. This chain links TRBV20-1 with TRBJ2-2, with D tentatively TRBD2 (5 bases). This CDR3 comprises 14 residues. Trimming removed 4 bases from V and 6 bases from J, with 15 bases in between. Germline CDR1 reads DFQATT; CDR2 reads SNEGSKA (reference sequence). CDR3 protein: CSAISLVSSGELFF. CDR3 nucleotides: TGCAGTGCTATCTCACTAGTATCGTCCGGGGAGCTGTTTTTT.

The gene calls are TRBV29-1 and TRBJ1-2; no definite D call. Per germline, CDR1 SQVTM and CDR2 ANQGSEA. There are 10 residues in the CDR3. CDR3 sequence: CTHAGDGYTF. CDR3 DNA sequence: TGCACCCATGCCGGGGATGGCTACACCTTC.

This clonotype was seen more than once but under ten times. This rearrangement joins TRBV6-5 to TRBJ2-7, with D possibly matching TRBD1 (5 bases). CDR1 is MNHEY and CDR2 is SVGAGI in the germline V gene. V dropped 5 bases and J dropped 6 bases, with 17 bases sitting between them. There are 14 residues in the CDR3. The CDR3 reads CASSLMQGWAEQYF. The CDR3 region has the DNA TGTGCCAGCAGTCTAATGCAGGGTTGGGCCGAGCAGTACTTC.

The CDR3: CASSLGWNTEAFF. CDR3 nucleotide sequence: TGTGCCAGCAGCTTAGGGTGGAACACTGAAGCTTTCTTT. The V gene is TRBV7-9, the J gene TRBJ1-1; D call uncertain. This CDR3 is built from 13 residues. V lost 1 base and J lost 1, with 4 bases in between. CDR1 and CDR2 from the germline V gene are SEHNR and FQNEAQ (reference sequence).

CDR3: CASSFLQGGDLSTEAFF. CDR3 sequence (DNA): TGTGCCAGCAGCTTTCTCCAGGGCGGGGACCTAAGCACTGAAGCTTTCTTT. This sequence joins TRBV11-2 and TRBJ1-1, with D perhaps TRBD1 (5 bases). From germline, CDR1 is SGHAT and CDR2 FQNNGV. The ends were cut back, 3 bases at V and 4 bases at J, with 21 bases in the middle. The CDR3 length is 17 residues.

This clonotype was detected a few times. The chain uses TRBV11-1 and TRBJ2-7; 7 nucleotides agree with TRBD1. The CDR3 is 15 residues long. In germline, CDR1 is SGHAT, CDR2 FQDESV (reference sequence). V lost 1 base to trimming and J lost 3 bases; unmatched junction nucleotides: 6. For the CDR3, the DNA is TGTGCCAGCAGCTTAGACGACAGGGACGTCTACGAGCAGTACTTC. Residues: CASSLDDRDVYEQYF.

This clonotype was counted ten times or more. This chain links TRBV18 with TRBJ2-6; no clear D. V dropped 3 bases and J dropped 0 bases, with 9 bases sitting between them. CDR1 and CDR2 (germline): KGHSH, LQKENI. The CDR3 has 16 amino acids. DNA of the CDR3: TGTGCCAGCTCACCGTCGACACTCTCTGGGGCCAACGTCCTGACTTTC. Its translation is CASSPSTLSGANVLTF.

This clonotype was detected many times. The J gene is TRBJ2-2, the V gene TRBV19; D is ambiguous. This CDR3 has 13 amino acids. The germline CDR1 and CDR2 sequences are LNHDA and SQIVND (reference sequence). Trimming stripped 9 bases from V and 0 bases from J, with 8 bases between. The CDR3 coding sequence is TGTGCCAGCGGCCCCGCGAACACCGGGGAGCTGTTTTTT. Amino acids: CASGPANTGELFF.